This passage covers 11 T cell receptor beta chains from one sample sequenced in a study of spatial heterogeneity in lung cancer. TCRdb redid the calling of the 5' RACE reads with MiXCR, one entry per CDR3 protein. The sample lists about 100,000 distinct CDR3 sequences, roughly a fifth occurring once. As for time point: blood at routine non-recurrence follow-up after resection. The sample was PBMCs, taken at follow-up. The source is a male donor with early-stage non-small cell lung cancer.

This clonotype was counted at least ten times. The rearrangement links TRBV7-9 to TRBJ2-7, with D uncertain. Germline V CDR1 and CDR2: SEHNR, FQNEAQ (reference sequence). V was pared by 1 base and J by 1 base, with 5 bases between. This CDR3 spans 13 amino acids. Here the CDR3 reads CASSLDSSYEQYF. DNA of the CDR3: TGTGCCAGCAGCTTAGACAGTTCCTACGAGCAGTACTTC.

CDR3 in DNA: TGTGCCAGCAGTTCAGGGTTCCGATCCTCCTACAATGAGCAGTTCTTC. Its protein is CASSSGFRSSYNEQFF. The rearrangement joins TRBV5-6 to TRBJ2-1; weak D call: TRBD1 (5 bases). V lost 5 bases and J 0 bases, leaving 15 bases between the germline ends. The CDR3 spans 16 residues. Germline CDR1 reads SGHDT; CDR2 reads YYEEEE.

The CDR3 spells CASSLDRIKGAFF. The CDR3 DNA reads TGTGCCAGCAGCTTGGACAGAATTAAGGGAGCTTTCTTT. The genes are TRBV7-2 and TRBJ1-1; possibly TRBD1 for D (6 bases). Trimming removed 3 bases at V and 10 bases at J, with 15 bases between. CDR3 length equals 13 residues. Germline CDR1 reads SGHTA; CDR2 reads FQGNSA.

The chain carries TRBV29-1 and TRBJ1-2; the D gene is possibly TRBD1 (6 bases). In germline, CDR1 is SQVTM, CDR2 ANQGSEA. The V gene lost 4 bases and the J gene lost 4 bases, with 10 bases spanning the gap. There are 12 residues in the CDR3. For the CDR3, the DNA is TGCAGCGTTGTGGTCAGGGGCTATGGCTACACCTTC. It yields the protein CSVVVRGYGYTF.

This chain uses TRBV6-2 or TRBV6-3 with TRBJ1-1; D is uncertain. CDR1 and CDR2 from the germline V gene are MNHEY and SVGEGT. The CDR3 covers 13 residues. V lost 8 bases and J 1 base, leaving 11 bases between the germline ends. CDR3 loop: CASFRTANTEAFF. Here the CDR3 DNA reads TGTGCCAGCTTTAGGACGGCGAACACTGAAGCTTTCTTT.

This CDR3 is CASSREGAREQYF. CDR3 in DNA: TGTGCCAGCAGCCGGGAGGGGGCGAGGGAGCAGTACTTC. The genes are TRBV7-2 and TRBJ2-7, with a weak D call TRBD2 (8 bases). This CDR3 comprises 13 residues. Looked up from germline, CDR1 is SGHTA and CDR2 is FQGNSA. V was cut by 5 bases and J by 7 bases, with 15 bases left in between.

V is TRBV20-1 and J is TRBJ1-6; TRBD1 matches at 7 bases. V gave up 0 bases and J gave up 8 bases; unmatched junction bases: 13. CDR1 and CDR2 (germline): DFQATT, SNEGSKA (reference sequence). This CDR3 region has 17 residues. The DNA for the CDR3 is TGCAGTGCTAGAGAGGCCCTGGGAAGGGGGCTAGATTCACCCCTCCACTTT. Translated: CSAREALGRGLDSPLHF.

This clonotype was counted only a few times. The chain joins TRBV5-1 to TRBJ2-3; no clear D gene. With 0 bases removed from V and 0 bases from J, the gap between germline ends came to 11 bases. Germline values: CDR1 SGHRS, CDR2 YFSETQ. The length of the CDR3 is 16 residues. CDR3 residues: CASSLVTLSSTDTQYF. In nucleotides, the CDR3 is TGCGCCAGCAGCTTGGTGACCCTTTCTAGCACAGATACGCAGTATTTT.

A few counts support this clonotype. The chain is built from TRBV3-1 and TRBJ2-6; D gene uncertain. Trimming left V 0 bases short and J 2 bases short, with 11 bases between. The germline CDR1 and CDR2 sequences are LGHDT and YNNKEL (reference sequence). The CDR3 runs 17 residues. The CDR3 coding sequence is TGTGCCAGCAGCCAAGATTTGGGATTCCCTGGGGCCAACGTCCTGACTTTC. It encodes CASSQDLGFPGANVLTF.

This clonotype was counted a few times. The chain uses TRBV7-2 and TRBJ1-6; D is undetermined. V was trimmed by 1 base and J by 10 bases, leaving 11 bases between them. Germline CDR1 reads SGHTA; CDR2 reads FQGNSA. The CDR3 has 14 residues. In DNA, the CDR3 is TGTGCCAGCAGCTTAGTTAGGTTGGGGTCACCCCTCCACTTT. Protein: CASSLVRLGSPLHF.

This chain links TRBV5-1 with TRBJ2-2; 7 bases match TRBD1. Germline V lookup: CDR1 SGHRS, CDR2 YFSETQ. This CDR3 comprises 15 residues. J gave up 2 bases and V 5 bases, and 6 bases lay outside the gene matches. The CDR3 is CASSTGELNTGELFF. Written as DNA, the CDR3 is TGCGCCAGCAGTACAGGGGAGTTAAACACCGGGGAGCTGTTTTTT.